The 28 T cell receptor beta chains presented below share a single source sample, sequenced in a study of response to subunit inactivated influenza vaccine. TCRdb called the RT-PCR reads again in MiXCR, with one record for every CDR3 protein. The data contain about 520,000 distinct CDR3 sequences, roughly 7.6% of them seen just once; the ten biggest clones take up around 13%. Sequenced material: PBMCs from blood, taken roughly 24 months after vaccination. These receptors came from a man between 50 and 75 years old who received an inactivated influenza vaccine.

This clonotype was seen many times. The gene calls are TRBV3-1 and TRBJ2-2; D gene ambiguous. The CDR3 totals 15 residues. Trimming took off 0 bases at V and 5 bases at J, with 10 bases between the two ends. Germline assignment: CDR1 LGHDT and CDR2 YNNKEL (reference sequence). CDR3 DNA: TGTGCCAGCAGCCAAGATTTATCAGTTACCGGGGAGCTGTTTTTT. Protein sequence: CASSQDLSVTGELFF.

This chain uses TRBV18 with TRBJ2-5, with a possible D match to TRBD2 (5 bases). The CDR3 runs 13 residues. The V and J ends lost 3 bases and 5 bases respectively, with 10 bases between them. In germline, CDR1 is KGHSH, CDR2 LQKENI. The CDR3 region has the DNA TGTGCCAGCTCACCTGAGGGTGGCGAGACCCAGTACTTC. Translated, it gives CASSPEGGETQYF.

This clonotype was observed at least ten times. The V and J genes are TRBV3-1 and TRBJ1-4; D is undetermined. V was clipped by 6 bases and J by 2 bases, with 10 bases between them. The germline CDR1 and CDR2 sequences are LGHDT and YNNKEL (reference sequence). This CDR3 comprises 14 residues. CDR3: CASSRRGTNEKLFF. The CDR3 bases are TGTGCCAGCAGTAGGAGAGGGACTAATGAAAAACTGTTTTTT.

The chain carries TRBV11-2 and TRBJ1-6; D is perhaps TRBD1 (5 bases). V was shortened by 4 bases and J by 8 bases, with 9 bases between the two germline ends. This CDR3 region has 13 residues. Germline V gene data show CDR1 as SGHAT and CDR2 as FQNNGV. The DNA of the CDR3 is TGTGCCAGCAGCTCACGACAGTATTCACCCCTCCACTTT. Translated: CASSSRQYSPLHF.

This clonotype was detected many times. The chain recombines TRBV29-1 with TRBJ2-7; 10 nucleotides agree with TRBD1. The V gene's germline CDR1 is SQVTM and CDR2 ANQGSEA. This CDR3 is built from 14 residues. The V segment lost 6 bases and the J segment 2 bases; nucleotides outside the gene matches: 7. The CDR3 region is CSVVGTGVAYEQYF. CDR3 bases: TGCAGCGTCGTGGGGACAGGGGTCGCCTACGAGCAGTACTTC.

The chain couples TRBV5-1 to TRBJ1-1, with 8 nucleotides matching TRBD1. CDR1 is SGHRS and CDR2 is YFSETQ in the germline V gene. The CDR3 contains 13 residues. V trimming: 4 bases; J trimming: 7 bases; junction bases outside the gene matches: 6. The CDR3 region is CASSAGDRREAFF. The CDR3 region has the DNA TGCGCCAGCAGCGCCGGGGACAGGCGTGAAGCTTTCTTT. The full variable domain, in which reference TRBV5-1 and TRBJ1-1 provide the parts outside the CDR3, is KAGVTQTPRYLIKTRGQQVTLSCSPISGHRSVSWYQQTPGQGLQFLFEYFSETQRNKGNFPGRFSGRQFSNSRSEMNVSTLELGDSALYLCASSAGDRREAFFGQGTRLTVV.

This clonotype has ten or more counts. J is TRBJ1-5 and V is TRBV6-2 or TRBV6-3; D not certain. CDR3 length equals 13 residues. V was pared by 7 bases and J by 6 bases, with 13 bases between. Germline assignment: CDR1 MNHEY and CDR2 SVGEGT. The DNA of the CDR3 is TGTGCCAGCACAACCCGAGACGGTCAGCCCCAGCATTTT. Protein: CASTTRDGQPQHF.

The J gene is TRBJ2-7, the V gene TRBV6-1; D remains unclear. The CDR3 covers 16 residues. The germline V gene has CDR1 MNHNS and CDR2 SASEGT. V lost 5 bases and J lost 0, with 17 bases in between. CDR3 DNA: TGTGCCAGCAGTCGATACACCTCACGTAGCTCCTACGAGCAGTACTTC. This gives the protein CASSRYTSRSSYEQYF.

This chain joins TRBV2 and TRBJ1-5; D is perhaps TRBD1 (6 bases). V gave up 2 bases and J gave up 3 bases, with 14 bases separating them. Looked up from germline, CDR1 is SNHLY and CDR2 is FYNNEI. This CDR3 contains 16 residues. CDR3 nucleotides: TGTGCCAGCAGTGAATGGGGCAGGGGAGCCAATCAGCCCCAGCATTTT. Translation gives CASSEWGRGANQPQHF.

The CDR3 DNA reads as TGTGCCAGCTCACTAGGACAGGAAATATACAATGAGCAGTTCTTC. It translates to CASSLGQEIYNEQFF. The gene calls are TRBV18 and TRBJ2-1, with 7 positions matching TRBD1. V gave up 4 bases and J gave up 4 bases; unmatched junction bases: 7. This CDR3 has 15 amino acids. The germline V gene has CDR1 KGHSH and CDR2 LQKENI.

V is TRBV6-1 and J is TRBJ1-1; TRBD1 matches at 7 bases. This CDR3 spans 13 amino acids. Trimming cost V 7 bases and J 0 bases; bases outside gene matches: 2. Germline V lookup: CDR1 MNHNS, CDR2 SASEGT. CDR3 DNA: TGTGCCAGCACCGGGACAGTGAACACTGAAGCTTTCTTT. Protein: CASTGTVNTEAFF.

This clonotype was observed at least ten times. The chain's CDR3 is CARQVHSGNTIYF. In DNA form, the CDR3 reads TGTGCCCGACAGGTTCACTCTGGAAACACCATATATTTT. V is TRBV30 and J is TRBJ1-3; the D gene is possibly TRBD1 (6 bases). The CDR3 sequence is 13 residues long. V was cut by 8 bases and J by 0 bases, with 11 bases left in between. Germline CDR1 reads GTSNPN; CDR2 reads SVGIG (reference sequence).

This clonotype was seen only a few times. This rearrangement joins TRBV7-9 to TRBJ2-1, with TRBD2 as a possible D gene (7 bases). From germline, CDR1 is SEHNR and CDR2 FQNEAQ (reference sequence). CDR3 length: 15 residues. V lost 2 bases and J lost 7, with 15 bases in between. CDR3 residues: CASSLSGGAVNEQFF. CDR3 nucleotide sequence: TGTGCCAGCAGCTTAAGTGGGGGGGCCGTTAATGAGCAGTTCTTC.

The rearrangement joins TRBV6-1 to TRBJ1-2, with TRBD1 matching 7 bases. V dropped 6 bases and J dropped 4; count of bases not matched to a gene: 8. CDR1 is MNHNS, CDR2 SASEGT, per germline. The CDR3 is made up of 14 amino acids. The DNA of the CDR3 is TGTGCCAGCAGGAAAGGGGGCGAGGTCTATGGCTACACCTTC. Translated: CASRKGGEVYGYTF.

This clonotype was counted a few times. The chain recombines TRBV6-1 with TRBJ2-3; no firm D call. Trimming took 0 bases from V and 4 from J, leaving 5 bases between them. CDR1 MNHNS and CDR2 SASEGT come from the germline V gene. The CDR3 consists of 13 residues. The CDR3 DNA sequence: TGTGCCAGCAGTGAAGCGCCGGCAGATACGCAGTATTTT. Its translation: CASSEAPADTQYF.

This clonotype came up a few times. This chain joins TRBV7-8 and TRBJ2-1, with D possibly matching TRBD2 (5 bases). The CDR3 runs to 16 residues. Germline CDR1 is SGHVS and CDR2 is FQNEAQ. V lost 5 bases and J lost 3, with 17 bases in between. CDR3 sequence: CASSPRGSGNYNEQFF. CDR3 in DNA: TGTGCCAGCAGCCCCCGCGGCAGCGGTAACTACAATGAGCAGTTCTTC.

This clonotype occurred a few times. J is TRBJ2-3 and V is TRBV12-3 or TRBV12-4; 13 bases align to TRBD2. The CDR3 contains 16 residues. Losses at the gene ends were 6 bases for V and 3 bases for J; bases not matched to a gene: 6. The CDR3 DNA follows: TGTGCCAGCAGCCCTGGGACTAGCGGGATTACAGATACGCAGTATTTT. It codes for CASSPGTSGITDTQYF.

The table lists this clonotype with a few counts. This chain links TRBV29-1 with TRBJ2-4, with D possibly TRBD2 on 6 matching bases. V was clipped by 4 bases and J by 2 bases, with 9 bases between them. From germline, CDR1 is SQVTM and CDR2 ANQGSEA. CDR3 length equals 13 residues. The CDR3 nucleotides are TGCAGCGTTGGGGACTTAACCAAAAACATTCAGTACTTC. Amino acid sequence: CSVGDLTKNIQYF. The entire variable domain, with the rest obtained from reference TRBV29-1 and TRBJ2-4, is as follows: SAVISQKPSRDICQRGTSLTIQCQVDSQVTMMFWYRQQPGQSLTLIATANQGSEATYESGFVIDKFPISRPNLTFSTLTVSNMSPEDSSIYLCSVGDLTKNIQYFGAGTRLSVL.

This clonotype turned up a few times. CDR3 in amino acids: CAISPTEAEGNEKLFF. In DNA, the CDR3 is TGTGCCATCAGCCCCACGGAGGCGGAGGGGAATGAAAAACTGTTTTTT. The chain employs TRBV10-3 and TRBJ1-4, with D maybe TRBD1 (5 bases). From germline, CDR1 is ENHRY and CDR2 SYGVKD. CDR3 length: 16 amino acids. V was clipped by 6 bases and J by 5 bases, with 19 bases between them.

This clonotype was recorded many times. The chain has TRBV12-3 or TRBV12-4 and TRBJ1-5; 8 bases align to TRBD1. The V and J ends lost 6 bases and 6 bases, in that order; junction bases with no gene match: 13. The CDR3 is made up of 16 amino acids. CDR3 nucleotide sequence: TGTGCCAGCAGCATTACAGGACAGGGTTTAAGTCAGCCCCAGCATTTT. Residues: CASSITGQGLSQPQHF.

This clonotype has at least ten counts. The chain has TRBV5-1 and TRBJ2-3; D call uncertain. Per the germline V gene, CDR1 is SGHRS and CDR2 is YFSETQ. CDR3 length: 16 amino acids. The germline V and J ends were trimmed by 1 base and 2 bases, with 14 bases remaining between them. As DNA, the CDR3 is TGCGCCAGCAGCTTGTCCGGGTCATGGAACACAGATACGCAGTATTTT. Translation: CASSLSGSWNTDTQYF.

In this sample, this clonotype turned up a few times. The rearrangement joins TRBV21-1 to TRBJ2-7. TRBV21-1 is labeled a pseudogene. The CDR3 runs 12 residues. The CDR3 DNA reads as TGTGCCAGCAGCTACACCGCCCACGAGCAGTACTTC. Its protein is CASSYTAHEQYF.

As regards this clonotype: This may arise from a read error, as a much more abundant clone is one base away. V usage is TRBV7-2 and J usage is TRBJ2-3; 9 positions match TRBD2. Germline V gives CDR1 SGHTA, CDR2 FQGNSA. The CDR3 is 17 amino acids. With 3 bases clipped from V and 3 bases from J, the junction kept 10 bases outside the gene matches. The CDR3 DNA reads TGTGCCAGCAGCTTTGGCGTTAGCGGGAGTGGGACAGATACGCAGTATTTT. Translating it yields CASSFGVSGSGTDTQYF.

Regarding this clonotype: At one boundary the junction diverges from the germline segment, which might be a read error. DNA of the CDR3: TGTGCCAGCAGCGTAGCCGGGACAGGGTTTGGCTACACCTTC. This gives the protein CASSVAGTGFGYTF. This rearrangement joins TRBV7-9 to TRBJ1-2; 9 nucleotides line up with TRBD1. The CDR3 runs 14 residues. From germline, CDR1 is SEHNR and CDR2 FQNEAQ (reference sequence).

This clonotype turned up a few times. V and J are TRBV12-3 or TRBV12-4 and TRBJ1-5, with 8 nucleotides matching TRBD1. J was trimmed by 0 bases and V by 1 base; bases with no gene match: 11. The CDR3 extends over 19 amino acids. CDR3 in DNA: TGTGCCAGCAGTTTAGTGGGCAGGGGGCTCTTCTATAGCAATCAGCCCCAGCATTTT. Protein sequence: CASSLVGRGLFYSNQPQHF.

A few counts support this clonotype. The chain links TRBV6-1 to TRBJ1-4, with TRBD1 matching over 10 bases. This CDR3 is 14 amino acids long. J was trimmed by 11 bases and V by 6 bases; bases with no gene match: 9. Germline V gives CDR1 MNHNS, CDR2 SASEGT. The CDR3 protein is CASSPMDRGVKLFF. CDR3 DNA: TGTGCCAGCAGCCCTATGGACAGGGGGGTCAAACTGTTTTTT.

This clonotype was seen at least ten times. This CDR3 reads CASSQDFLLADLITDTQYF. CDR3 DNA sequence: TGTGCCAGCAGCCAAGATTTCTTACTAGCGGATTTGATTACAGATACGCAGTATTTT. This chain uses TRBV3-1 with TRBJ2-3; 8 bases align to TRBD2. From germline, CDR1 is LGHDT and CDR2 YNNKEL (reference sequence). The CDR3 loop spans 19 amino acids. V gave up 0 bases and J gave up 3 bases; unmatched junction bases: 14.

This clonotype was recorded many times. The rearrangement uses TRBV7-3 and TRBJ2-2, with 9 positions matching TRBD2. CDR1 SGHTA and CDR2 FQGTGA come from the germline V gene. V lost 4 bases and J lost 4; bases outside the gene matches: 7. The CDR3 has 16 amino acids. CDR3: CASSSSGMRGTGELFF. For the CDR3, the DNA is TGTGCCAGCAGCTCTAGCGGGATGCGGGGCACCGGGGAGCTGTTTTTT.